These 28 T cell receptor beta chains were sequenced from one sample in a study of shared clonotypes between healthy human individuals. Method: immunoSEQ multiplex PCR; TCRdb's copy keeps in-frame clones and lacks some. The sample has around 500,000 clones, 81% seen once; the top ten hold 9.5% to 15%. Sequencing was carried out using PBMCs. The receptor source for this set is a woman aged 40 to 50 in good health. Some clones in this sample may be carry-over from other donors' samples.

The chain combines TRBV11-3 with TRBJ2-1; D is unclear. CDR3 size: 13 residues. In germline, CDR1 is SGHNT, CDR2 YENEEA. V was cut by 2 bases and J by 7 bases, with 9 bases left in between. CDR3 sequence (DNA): TGTGCCAGCAGCTTAAACGCGGAGAATGAGCAGTTCTTC. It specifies CASSLNAENEQFF.

The CDR3 region has the DNA TGCGCCAGCAGCTTGGGAGAAGGTCTTACCGGGGAGCTGTTTTTT. Translated, it gives CASSLGEGLTGELFF. The chain combines TRBV5-1 with TRBJ2-2; D remains unclear. V was pared by 0 bases and J by 5 bases, with 11 bases between. This CDR3 has 15 residues. CDR1 and CDR2 (germline): SGHRS, YFSETQ.

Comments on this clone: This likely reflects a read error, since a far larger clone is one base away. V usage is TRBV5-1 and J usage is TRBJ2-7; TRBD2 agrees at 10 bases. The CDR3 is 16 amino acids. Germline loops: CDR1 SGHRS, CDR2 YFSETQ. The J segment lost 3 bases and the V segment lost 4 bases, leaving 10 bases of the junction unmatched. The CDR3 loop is CASSNPLAGENYEQYF. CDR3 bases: TGCGCCAGCAGCAATCCCCTAGCGGGAGAAAACTACGAGCAGTACTTC.

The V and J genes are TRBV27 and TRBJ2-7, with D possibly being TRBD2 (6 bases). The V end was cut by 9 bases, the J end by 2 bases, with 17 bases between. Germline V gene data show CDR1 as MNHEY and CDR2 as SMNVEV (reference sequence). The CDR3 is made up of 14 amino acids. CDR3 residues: CASREQGTTYEQYF. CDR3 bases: TGTGCCAGTCGGGAGCAGGGAACTACCTACGAGCAGTACTTC.

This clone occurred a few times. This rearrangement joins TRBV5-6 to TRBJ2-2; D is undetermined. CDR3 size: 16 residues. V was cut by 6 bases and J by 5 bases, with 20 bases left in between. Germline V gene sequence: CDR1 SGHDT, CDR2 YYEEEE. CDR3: CASISLYSFSTGELFF. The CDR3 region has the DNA TGTGCCAGCATTTCCCTCTACAGTTTTAGTACCGGGGAGCTGTTTTTT.

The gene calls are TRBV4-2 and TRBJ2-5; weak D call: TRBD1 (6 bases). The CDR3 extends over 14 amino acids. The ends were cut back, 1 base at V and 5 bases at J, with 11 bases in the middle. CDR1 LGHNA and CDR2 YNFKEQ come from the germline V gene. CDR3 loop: CASSQGTAGETQYF. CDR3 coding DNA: TGTGCCAGCAGCCAAGGGACAGCTGGGGAGACCCAGTACTTC.

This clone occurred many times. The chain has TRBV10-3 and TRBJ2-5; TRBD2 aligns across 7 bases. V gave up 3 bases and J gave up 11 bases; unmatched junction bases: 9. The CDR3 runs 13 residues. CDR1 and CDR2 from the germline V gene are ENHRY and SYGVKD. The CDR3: CAISDLAGHEQYF. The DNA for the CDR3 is TGTGCCATCAGTGATTTAGCGGGTCATGAGCAGTACTTC.

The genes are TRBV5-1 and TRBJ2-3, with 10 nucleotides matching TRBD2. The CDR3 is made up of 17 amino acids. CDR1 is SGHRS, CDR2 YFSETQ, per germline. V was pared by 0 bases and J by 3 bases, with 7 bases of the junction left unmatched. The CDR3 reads CASSLGSSGSTTDTQYF. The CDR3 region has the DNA TGCGCCAGCAGCTTGGGGTCTAGCGGGAGCACTACAGATACGCAGTATTTT.

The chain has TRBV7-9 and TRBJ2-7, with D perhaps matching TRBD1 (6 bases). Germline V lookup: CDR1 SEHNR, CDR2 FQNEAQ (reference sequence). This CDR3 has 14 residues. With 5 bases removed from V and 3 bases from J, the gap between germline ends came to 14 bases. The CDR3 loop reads CASSPPDRYYEQYF. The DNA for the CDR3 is TGTGCCAGCAGCCCCCCGGACAGATACTACGAGCAGTACTTC.

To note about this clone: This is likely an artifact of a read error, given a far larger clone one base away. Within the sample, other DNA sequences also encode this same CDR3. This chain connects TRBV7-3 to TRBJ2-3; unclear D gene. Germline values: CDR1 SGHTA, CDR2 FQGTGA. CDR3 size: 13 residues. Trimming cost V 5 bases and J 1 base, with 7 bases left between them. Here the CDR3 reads CASSPGGTDTQYF. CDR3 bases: TGTGCCAGCAGCCCTGGGGGCACAGATACGCAGTATTTT.

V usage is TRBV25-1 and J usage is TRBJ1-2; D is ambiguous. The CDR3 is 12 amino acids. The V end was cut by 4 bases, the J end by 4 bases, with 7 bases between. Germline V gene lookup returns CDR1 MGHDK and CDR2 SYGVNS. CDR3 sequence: CASSGGPYGYTF. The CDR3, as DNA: TGTGCCAGCAGTGGCGGCCCCTATGGCTACACCTTC.

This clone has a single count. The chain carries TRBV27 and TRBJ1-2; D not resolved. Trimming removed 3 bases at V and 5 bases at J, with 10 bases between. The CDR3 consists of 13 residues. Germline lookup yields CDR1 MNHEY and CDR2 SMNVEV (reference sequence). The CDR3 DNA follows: TGTGCCAGCAGTTTGAAAGGAAGGTATGGCTACACCTTC. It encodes CASSLKGRYGYTF.

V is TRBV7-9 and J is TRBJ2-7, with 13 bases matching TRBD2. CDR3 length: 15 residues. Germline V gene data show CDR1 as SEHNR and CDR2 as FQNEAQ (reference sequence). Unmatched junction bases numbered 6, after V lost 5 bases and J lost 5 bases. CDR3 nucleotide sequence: TGTGCCAGCAGCGAAGGGACTAGCGGGGTCGACGAGCAGTACTTC. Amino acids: CASSEGTSGVDEQYF.

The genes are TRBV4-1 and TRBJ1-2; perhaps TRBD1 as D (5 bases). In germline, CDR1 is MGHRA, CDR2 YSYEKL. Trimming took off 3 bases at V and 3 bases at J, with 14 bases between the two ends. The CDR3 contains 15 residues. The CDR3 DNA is TGCGCCAGCAGCCATTTGGCCAGGGCAGACTATGGCTACACCTTC. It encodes CASSHLARADYGYTF.

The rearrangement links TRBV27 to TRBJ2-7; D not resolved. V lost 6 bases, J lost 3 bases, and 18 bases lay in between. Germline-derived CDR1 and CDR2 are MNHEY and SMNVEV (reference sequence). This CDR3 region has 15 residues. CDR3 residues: CASSPTPSLIYEQYF. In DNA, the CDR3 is TGTGCCAGCAGCCCTACTCCCTCCCTAATCTACGAGCAGTACTTC.

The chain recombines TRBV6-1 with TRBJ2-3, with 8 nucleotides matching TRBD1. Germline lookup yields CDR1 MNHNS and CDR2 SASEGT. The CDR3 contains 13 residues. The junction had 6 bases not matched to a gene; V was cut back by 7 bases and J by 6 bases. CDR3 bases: TGTGCCAGCACAAACAGGGGGACGGATACGCAGTATTTT. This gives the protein CASTNRGTDTQYF.

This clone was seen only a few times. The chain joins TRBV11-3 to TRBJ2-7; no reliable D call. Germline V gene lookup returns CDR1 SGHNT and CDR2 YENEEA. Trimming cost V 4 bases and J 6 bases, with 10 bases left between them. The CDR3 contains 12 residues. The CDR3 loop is CASSYRGGEQYF. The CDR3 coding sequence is TGTGCCAGCAGCTACAGAGGCGGCGAGCAGTACTTC.

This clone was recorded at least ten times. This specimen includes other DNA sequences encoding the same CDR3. The CDR3 loop reads CASSSWDGSYEQYF. DNA for the CDR3: TGTGCCAGTAGCTCTTGGGACGGTTCCTACGAGCAGTACTTC. The genes are TRBV19 and TRBJ2-7; D is tentatively TRBD1 or TRBD2 (5 bases each). The CDR3 loop spans 14 amino acids. Deletions cut 6 bases from V and 1 base from J, with 13 bases between. The germline V gene has CDR1 LNHDA and CDR2 SQIVND (reference sequence).

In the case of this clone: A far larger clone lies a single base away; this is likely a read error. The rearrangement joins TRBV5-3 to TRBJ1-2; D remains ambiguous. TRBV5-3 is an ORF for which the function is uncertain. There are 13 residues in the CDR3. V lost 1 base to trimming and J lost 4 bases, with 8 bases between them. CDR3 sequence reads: CARSLSGLYGYTF. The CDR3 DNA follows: TGTGCCAGAAGCTTGTCAGGACTCTATGGCTACACCTTC.

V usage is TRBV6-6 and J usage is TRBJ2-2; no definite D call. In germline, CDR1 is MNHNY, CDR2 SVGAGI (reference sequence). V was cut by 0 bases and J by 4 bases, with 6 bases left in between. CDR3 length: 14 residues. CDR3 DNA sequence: TGTGCCAGCAGTTACTCGAGGCTCACCGGGGAGCTGTTTTTT. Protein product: CASSYSRLTGELFF.

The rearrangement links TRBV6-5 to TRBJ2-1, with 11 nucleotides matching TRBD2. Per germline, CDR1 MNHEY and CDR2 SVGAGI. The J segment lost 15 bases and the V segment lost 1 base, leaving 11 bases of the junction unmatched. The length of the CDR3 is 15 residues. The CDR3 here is CASSYWASGRFSPFF. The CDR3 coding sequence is TGTGCCAGCAGTTACTGGGCTAGCGGGAGGTTCTCCCCGTTCTTC.

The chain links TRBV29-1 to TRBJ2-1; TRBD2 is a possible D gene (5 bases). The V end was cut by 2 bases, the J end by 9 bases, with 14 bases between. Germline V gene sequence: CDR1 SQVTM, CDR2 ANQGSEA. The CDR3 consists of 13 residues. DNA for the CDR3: TGCAGCGTTGAAAGGAGGCAAGGCGGTGAGCAGTTCTTC. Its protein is CSVERRQGGEQFF.

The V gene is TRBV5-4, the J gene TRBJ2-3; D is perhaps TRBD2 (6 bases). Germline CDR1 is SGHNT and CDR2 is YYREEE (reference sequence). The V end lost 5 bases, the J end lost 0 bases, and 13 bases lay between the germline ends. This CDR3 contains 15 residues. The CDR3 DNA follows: TGTGCCAGCAGTGAGGGACTGACTAGCACAGATACGCAGTATTTT. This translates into CASSEGLTSTDTQYF.

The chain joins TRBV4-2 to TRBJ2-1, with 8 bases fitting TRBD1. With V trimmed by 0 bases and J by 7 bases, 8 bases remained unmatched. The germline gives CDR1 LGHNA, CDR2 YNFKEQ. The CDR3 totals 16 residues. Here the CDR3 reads CASSQEFGQGGNEQFF. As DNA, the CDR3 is TGTGCCAGCAGCCAAGAATTTGGACAGGGAGGTAATGAGCAGTTCTTC.

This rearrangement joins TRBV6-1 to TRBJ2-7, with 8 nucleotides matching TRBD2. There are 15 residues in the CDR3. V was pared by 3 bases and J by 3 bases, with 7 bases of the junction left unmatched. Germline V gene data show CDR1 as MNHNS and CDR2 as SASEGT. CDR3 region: CASSEILAEYYEQYF. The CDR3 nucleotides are TGTGCCAGCAGTGAGATACTAGCGGAATACTACGAGCAGTACTTC.

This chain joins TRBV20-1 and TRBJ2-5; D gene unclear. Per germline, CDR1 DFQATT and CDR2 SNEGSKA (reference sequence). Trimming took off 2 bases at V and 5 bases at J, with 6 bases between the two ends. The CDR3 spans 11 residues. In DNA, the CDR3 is TGCAGTGCTAGACCAGCGGAGACCCAGTACTTC. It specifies CSARPAETQYF.

The CDR3 is CALQIRDRGTGELFF. The CDR3, as DNA: TGTGCCTTACAAATAAGGGACAGAGGCACCGGGGAGCTGTTTTTT. The chain combines TRBV30 with TRBJ2-2; 7 bases are a match to TRBD1. The trim removed 7 bases at V and 4 bases at J, leaving 12 bases unmatched. The CDR3 has 15 amino acids. Germline CDR1 GTSNPN, CDR2 SVGIG (reference sequence).

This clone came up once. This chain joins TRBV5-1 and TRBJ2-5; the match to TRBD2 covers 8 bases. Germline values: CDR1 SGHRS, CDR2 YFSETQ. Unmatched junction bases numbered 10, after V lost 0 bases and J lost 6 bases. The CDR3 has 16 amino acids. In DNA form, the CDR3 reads TGCGCCAGCAGCTTGGCCCCCGGGGGGGGCGGTAAGACCCAGTACTTC. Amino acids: CASSLAPGGGGKTQYF.